One and the same sample provided the 27 T cell receptor beta chains below, sequenced in a study of shared clonotypes between healthy human individuals. Repertoires were generated with immunoSEQ multiplex PCR, while TCRdb's copy carries only in-frame clones and drops some. The repertoire includes more than 2 million clones, approximately 96% of them detected once, and more than 0.1% sits in the top ten. Sample: naive CD4+ T cells sorted from blood. Subset noted: CD45RA+ positively selected. These receptors all stem from a man aged 18 to 29 in good health.

V gene TRBV7-9 combines with J gene TRBJ2-7; no clear D gene. V shed 5 bases and J shed 2 bases, with 13 bases lying between them. Germline V gene lookup returns CDR1 SEHNR and CDR2 FQNEAQ (reference sequence). This CDR3 has 14 residues. The CDR3 loop reads CASSHDNWPYEQYF. The CDR3 nucleotides are TGTGCCAGCAGCCACGACAACTGGCCCTACGAGCAGTACTTC.

The chain couples TRBV7-9 to TRBJ1-6; D gene unclear. V was shortened by 0 bases and J by 0 bases, with 12 bases between the two germline ends. Germline assignment: CDR1 SEHNR and CDR2 FQNEAQ (reference sequence). The length of the CDR3 is 18 residues. This chain's CDR3 is CASSLAASVSSYNSPLHF. Written as DNA, the CDR3 is TGTGCCAGCAGCTTAGCGGCCAGTGTAAGCTCCTATAATTCACCCCTCCACTTT.

The V call is TRBV2, the J call TRBJ2-3, with D possibly matching TRBD2 (5 bases). Trimming shortened V by 2 bases and J by 1 base, and 10 bases separated the two germline ends. Looked up from germline, CDR1 is SNHLY and CDR2 is FYNNEI. The CDR3 has 15 amino acids. CDR3 coding DNA: TGTGCCAGCAGTGAACAGCGGAGTGGCACAGATACGCAGTATTTT. Amino acids: CASSEQRSGTDTQYF.

V is TRBV5-4 and J is TRBJ1-3; possibly TRBD1 for D (5 bases). In germline, CDR1 is SGHNT, CDR2 YYREEE (reference sequence). The CDR3 has 13 residues. Trimming removed 4 bases at V and 4 bases at J, with 9 bases between. The chain's CDR3 is CASSMTVGNTIYF. CDR3 in DNA: TGTGCCAGCAGCATGACAGTAGGAAACACCATATATTTT.

This clone appeared a few times. This chain uses TRBV5-1 with TRBJ2-7; TRBD1 matches 10 bases. The V segment lost 4 bases and the J segment 2 bases; nucleotides outside the gene matches: 18. The CDR3 is 19 amino acids. Germline V gene data show CDR1 as SGHRS and CDR2 as YFSETQ. Here the CDR3 reads CASSPRSPAGQGNAYEQYF. In DNA, the CDR3 is TGCGCCAGCAGCCCCCGGAGCCCCGCGGGACAGGGGAACGCCTACGAGCAGTACTTC.

This clone appeared once. The V gene is TRBV20-1, the J gene TRBJ1-2; 7 positions match TRBD1. V shed 6 bases and J 4 bases; nucleotides not matched to a gene: 2. The CDR3 runs 11 residues. Germline V gene data show CDR1 as DFQATT and CDR2 as SNEGSKA (reference sequence). For the CDR3, the DNA is TGCAGTGCCACAGGGGTCTATGGCTACACCTTC. Amino acid sequence: CSATGVYGYTF.

This rearrangement joins TRBV5-1 to TRBJ1-4; D not certain. The CDR3 is 16 residues long. V gave up 4 bases and J gave up 5 bases, with 18 bases separating them. Germline V CDR1 and CDR2: SGHRS, YFSETQ. Here the CDR3 DNA reads TGCGCCAGCAGCCAGAAATATTCACTCGGGAATGAAAAACTGTTTTTT. It codes for CASSQKYSLGNEKLFF.

This clone was picked up a small number of times. The chain has TRBV9 and TRBJ1-5; D may be TRBD1 (5 bases). From germline, CDR1 is SGDLS and CDR2 YYNGEE. The V and J ends lost 2 bases and 3 bases respectively, with 9 bases between them. This CDR3 has 14 residues. The CDR3: CASSVGLINQPQHF. CDR3 DNA: TGTGCCAGCAGCGTGGGACTGATCAATCAGCCCCAGCATTTT.

CDR3 residues: CASSMRTDRGQPQHF. CDR3 sequence (DNA): TGTGCCAGTAGTATGAGGACTGACAGGGGTCAGCCCCAGCATTTT. The chain has TRBV19 and TRBJ1-5; TRBD1 aligns across 8 bases. CDR1 is LNHDA and CDR2 is SQIVND in the germline V gene (reference sequence). The CDR3 spans 15 residues. Trimming cost V 3 bases and J 6 bases; bases outside gene matches: 7.

This sequence joins TRBV4-1 and TRBJ1-4, with D perhaps TRBD1 (6 bases). CDR3 size: 16 residues. Germline values: CDR1 MGHRA, CDR2 YSYEKL. With 4 bases removed from V and 5 bases from J, the gap between germline ends came to 17 bases. CDR3 residues: CASSLHLGQGNEKLFF. The CDR3 region has the DNA TGCGCCAGCAGCCTCCATTTAGGGCAGGGGAATGAAAAACTGTTTTTT.

In its sample, this clone was seen once. This rearrangement joins TRBV9 to TRBJ1-4; maybe TRBD1 (5 bases). Looked up from germline, CDR1 is SGDLS and CDR2 is YYNGEE. The ends were cut back, 5 bases at V and 0 bases at J, with 8 bases in the middle. The length of the CDR3 is 14 residues. The CDR3 DNA is TGTGCCAGCAGTAAGACAGCAACTAATGAAAAACTGTTTTTT. It yields the protein CASSKTATNEKLFF.

The CDR3 nucleotides read TGTGCCAGCTCACCTACCGGGACTAGCGGGAGGTACGAGCAGTACTTC. Protein: CASSPTGTSGRYEQYF. The V and J genes are TRBV18 and TRBJ2-7; TRBD2 matches at 15 bases. V lost 3 bases to trimming and J lost 4 bases; unmatched junction nucleotides: 4. In germline, CDR1 is KGHSH, CDR2 LQKENI. The CDR3 is 16 amino acids.

Comment on this clone: The sample contains more than one DNA sequence encoding this CDR3. The gene calls are TRBV6-5 and TRBJ2-3; D is possibly TRBD2 (6 bases). Per the germline V gene, CDR1 is MNHEY and CDR2 is SVGAGI. This CDR3 is built from 14 residues. V dropped 6 bases and J dropped 0 bases, with 10 bases sitting between them. CDR3 region: CASSRSGSTDTQYF. The CDR3 DNA reads TGTGCCAGCAGCCGGAGCGGGAGCACAGATACGCAGTATTTT.

The V call is TRBV30, the J call TRBJ2-5; 9 bases agree with TRBD1. CDR3 length: 13 residues. The V gene's germline CDR1 is GTSNPN and CDR2 SVGIG (reference sequence). With 7 bases clipped from V and 9 bases from J, the junction kept 12 bases outside the gene matches. For the CDR3, the DNA is TGTGCCTATCTGACAGGGGGGAAGAAGGCCCAGTACTTC. It encodes CAYLTGGKKAQYF.

The V gene is TRBV4-1, the J gene TRBJ2-7; D is tentatively TRBD1 or TRBD2 (5 bases each). Trimming took off 7 bases at V and 1 base at J, with 14 bases between the two ends. CDR1 and CDR2 (germline): MGHRA, YSYEKL. The CDR3 is 14 amino acids. CDR3 DNA sequence: TGCGCCAGCACCCGGGACGTACAGTCCTACGAGCAGTACTTC. Translating gives CASTRDVQSYEQYF.

V and J are TRBV7-2 and TRBJ2-2, with D perhaps given as TRBD1 or TRBD2 (5 bases each). CDR1 is SGHTA and CDR2 is FQGNSA in the germline V gene. With 1 base removed from V and 4 bases from J, the gap between germline ends came to 13 bases. The CDR3 is 16 residues long. The CDR3 region is CASSLDGGRATGELFF. In DNA form, the CDR3 reads TGTGCCAGCAGCTTAGATGGGGGACGGGCCACCGGGGAGCTGTTTTTT.

The count of this clone is one. This sequence joins TRBV5-1 and TRBJ2-1; TRBD2 matches 10 bases. The germline gives CDR1 SGHRS, CDR2 YFSETQ. There are 16 residues in the CDR3. Trimming took 3 bases from V and 6 from J; bases not matched to a gene: 9. CDR3 loop: CASSSNPAGGVNEQFF. DNA for the CDR3: TGCGCCAGCAGCTCCAACCCAGCGGGAGGGGTCAATGAGCAGTTCTTC.

Remarks on this clone: Other DNA sequences in this specimen translate into the identical CDR3. The rearrangement joins TRBV5-1 to TRBJ1-2; weak D call: TRBD1 (5 bases). V lost 4 bases, J lost 1 base, and 8 bases lay in between. This CDR3 spans 13 amino acids. Germline V gene sequence: CDR1 SGHRS, CDR2 YFSETQ. In DNA form, the CDR3 reads TGCGCCAGCAGCCCAGACAGTAACTATGGCTACACCTTC. Translated, it gives CASSPDSNYGYTF.

This clone was observed a single time. This sequence joins TRBV15 and TRBJ2-1; 7 bases line up with TRBD1. The CDR3 has 19 residues. Germline CDR1 LNHNV, CDR2 YYDKDF (reference sequence). Trimming cost V 3 bases and J 2 bases; bases outside gene matches: 16. The chain's CDR3 is CATSRDPARTGKPYNEQFF. The CDR3 region has the DNA TGTGCCACCAGCAGGGATCCAGCCCGGACAGGCAAGCCCTACAATGAGCAGTTCTTC.

The chain has TRBV5-6 and TRBJ2-2, with no clear D. The germline gives CDR1 SGHDT, CDR2 YYEEEE. This CDR3 has 12 residues. Trimming stripped 0 bases from V and 7 bases from J, with 4 bases between. CDR3 coding DNA: TGTGCCAGCAGCTTGGGGGACGGGGAGCTGTTTTTT. It translates to CASSLGDGELFF.

The CDR3 sequence is CASSGGRTTTDTQYF. The CDR3 nucleotides are TGCGCCAGCAGCGGTGGGAGGACTACCACAGATACGCAGTATTTT. V is TRBV5-1 and J is TRBJ2-3; maybe TRBD2 (6 bases). The CDR3 consists of 15 residues. With 4 bases removed from V and 2 bases from J, the gap between germline ends came to 14 bases. The germline V gene has CDR1 SGHRS and CDR2 YFSETQ.

This sequence joins TRBV5-8 and TRBJ1-4; D remains unclear. V dropped 0 bases and J dropped 7 bases, with 10 bases sitting between them. CDR1 and CDR2 from the germline V gene are SGHTS and YDEGEE. The length of the CDR3 is 14 residues. Here the CDR3 DNA reads TGTGCCAGCAGCTTGGTCTTTGTTAGTGAAAAACTGTTTTTT. Translated: CASSLVFVSEKLFF.

The V call is TRBV28, the J call TRBJ2-2; D is ambiguous. The CDR3 loop spans 14 amino acids. Germline-derived CDR1 and CDR2 are MDHEN and SYDVKM. V lost 1 base and J lost 5, with 8 bases in between. The CDR3 protein is CASSLSAGTGELFF. In DNA form, the CDR3 reads TGTGCCAGCAGTTTATCCGCCGGGACCGGGGAGCTGTTTTTT.

V and J are TRBV4-1 and TRBJ1-6; D ambiguous. V was pared by 3 bases and J by 5 bases, with 8 bases between. The germline V gene has CDR1 MGHRA and CDR2 YSYEKL. This CDR3 is 14 amino acids long. This CDR3 is CASSHGYHNSPLHF. CDR3 nucleotides: TGCGCCAGCAGCCACGGGTATCATAATTCACCCCTCCACTTT.

The chain has TRBV27 and TRBJ1-3; possibly TRBD1 for D (5 bases). V was pared by 2 bases and J by 0 bases, with 11 bases between. The CDR3 is 16 amino acids. The V gene's germline CDR1 is MNHEY and CDR2 SMNVEV (reference sequence). This CDR3 is CASSLKPGTSGNTIYF. CDR3 in DNA: TGTGCCAGCAGTTTAAAGCCGGGGACCTCTGGAAACACCATATATTTT.

This sequence joins TRBV5-6 and TRBJ1-1, with 9 bases aligning to TRBD1. Looked up from germline, CDR1 is SGHDT and CDR2 is YYEEEE. CDR3 length: 16 residues. V lost 1 base, J lost 5 bases, and 9 bases stayed unmatched. The CDR3 region has the DNA TGTGCCAGCAGCTTGAGGGGACAGGGAACGTGGACTGAAGCTTTCTTT. Its protein is CASSLRGQGTWTEAFF.

This chain links TRBV11-2 with TRBJ2-5; 15 bases fit TRBD2. TRBJ2-7 explains the end of the DNA better; the J call may be wrong. Germline V gives CDR1 SGHAT, CDR2 FQNNGV. The CDR3 runs to 17 residues. CDR3 nucleotides: TGTGCCAGCAGCTTAGAACGGACTAGCGGGGGGGGCTACGAGCAGTACTTC. Protein sequence: CASSLERTSGGGYEQYF.